The clone carrying this T cell receptor (beta chain) appeared many times. What it recognizes is unknown. CDR3 length: 12 residues. Per the germline V gene, CDR1 is DFQATT and CDR2 is SNEGSKA (reference sequence). V lost 5 bases to trimming and J lost 6 bases, with 13 bases between them. This specimen belongs to a study of CD8 T cells in ankylosing spondylitis. TCRdb passed the 5' RACE reads through MiXCR, listing each CDR3 protein once. Here the sample spans more than 500,000 distinct CDR3 sequences, approximately 5% being singletons. Broader study findings: In ankylosing spondylitis blood, a motif of 7 to 9 highly homologous TCR beta variants appeared characteristic.

The V and J genes are TRBV20-1 and TRBJ1-2; D is uncertain. The sample comprised blood, either unsorted or a sorted T cell fraction (not recorded which). The clonotype originates from a male donor with ankylosing spondylitis. This CDR3 reads CSASVIGDGYTF. The CDR3, as DNA: TGCAGTGCTTCCGTTATTGGAGATGGCTACACCTTC.